These 5 T cell receptor beta chains were sequenced from one sample in a study of shared clonotypes between healthy human individuals (dated by TCRdb to about 2020). Libraries were constructed by the immunoSEQ multiplex PCR assay. TCRdb carries this immuneACCESS record with in-frame sequences only. Its versions omit some clonotypes, under half of them owing to an unresolved V gene in the studies checked, with the rest unexplained. The sample table lists hundreds of thousands of clones, 97% of them with a count of one. The top ten clones comprise roughly 0.055% of the sample. Sample: naive CD4+ T cells sorted from blood. The cell subset or site label, read with the paper, signifies: CD45RA+ positively selected. Receptor source: a woman in her 30s in good health.

This chain connects TRBV19 to TRBJ1-5; tentatively, D is TRBD1 (6 bases). Germline V CDR1 and CDR2: LNHDA, SQIVND (reference sequence). V was shortened by 6 bases and J by 5 bases, with 38 bases between the two germline ends. CDR3 length equals 22 residues. CDR3 coding DNA: TGTGCCAGTAGCCCAAGGTCGGTGACCCCGGGACACCTCATTCCAGGGGATCAGCCCCAGCATTTT. Translation gives CASSPRSVTPGHLIPGDQPQHF.

V and J are TRBV28 and TRBJ2-7; TRBD1 matches 9 bases. Germline V CDR1 and CDR2: MDHEN, SYDVKM. This CDR3 contains 14 residues. Unmatched junction bases numbered 8, after V lost 11 bases and J lost 0 bases. The CDR3 loop is CAAAGTGLSYEQYF. DNA of the CDR3: TGTGCCGCCGCCGGGACAGGGCTCTCCTACGAGCAGTACTTC.

This rearrangement joins TRBV5-4 to TRBJ2-1; 7 bases align to TRBD2. Germline CDR1 and CDR2: SGHNT and YYREEE (reference sequence). The CDR3 sequence is 14 residues long. The junction had 3 bases not matched to a gene; V was cut back by 2 bases and J by 4 bases. The CDR3 sequence is CASSFVREYNEQFF. The CDR3 DNA is TGTGCCAGCAGCTTTGTGCGGGAGTACAATGAGCAGTTCTTC. Variable domain in full (rest from reference TRBV5-4 and TRBJ2-1): ETGVTQSPTHLIKTRGQQVTLRCSSQSGHNTVSWYQQALGQGPQFIFQYYREEENGRGNFPPRFSGLQFPNYSSELNVNALELDDSALYLCASSFVREYNEQFFGPGTRLTVL.

This clone was picked up one time. The chain has TRBV5-1 and TRBJ2-2; a possible D gene is TRBD1 (6 bases). This CDR3 spans 14 amino acids. V dropped 5 bases and J dropped 6 bases, with 14 bases sitting between them. CDR1 is SGHRS and CDR2 is YFSETQ in the germline V gene. CDR3 protein: CASRSGARAGELFF. In DNA, the CDR3 is TGCGCCAGCAGGTCAGGGGCGAGAGCCGGGGAGCTGTTTTTT.

The rearrangement joins TRBV13 to TRBJ2-1; D gene ambiguous. Between the trimmed V and J ends, which lost 4 bases and 5 bases, there was a span of 6 bases. From germline, CDR1 is PRHDT and CDR2 FYEKMQ (reference sequence). The CDR3 consists of 12 residues. The CDR3 DNA follows: TGTGCCAGCAGCTCCTACAACAATGAGCAGTTCTTC. Translation gives CASSSYNNEQFF.